The TCR beta chain described here comes from a study of blood T cell repertoires in COVID-19. Across the study: Samples taken during acute and convalescent COVID-19 were collected in the United States, Italy and Spain. The cDNA or gDNA used as material had been derived from T cells, B-cell-depleted T cells, or PBMCs.

Seattle-derived patients entered the study during active infection and were followed longitudinally. This clone has a single count. V shed 0 bases and J shed 4 bases, with 7 bases lying between them. CDR3 length: 13 residues. Germline CDR1 is SGHRS and CDR2 is YFSETQ. TCRdb keeps only in-frame clones here, not all; method: immunoSEQ multiplex PCR. The data show roughly 350,000 clones, about 89% seen once. This rearrangement joins TRBV5-1 to TRBJ2-5; D gene unclear. The sample comprised peripheral blood. The origin of this receptor is a woman between 50 and 59 years old with COVID-19, enrolled during active disease. DNA of the CDR3: TGCGCCAGCAGCTTGGCTCTATTAGAGACCCAGTACTTC. Amino acids: CASSLALLETQYF.